This passage covers 28 T cell receptor beta chains from one sample sequenced in a study of blood T cell repertoires in COVID-19. This table comes from immunoSEQ multiplex PCR, and its TCRdb copy is limited to in-frame clones, with some not included. The table lists over 75,000 clones, roughly 88% of them singletons. Material for sequencing was peripheral blood. These receptors all come from a human donor with active COVID-19. The donor label of this sample is uncertain.

This chain links TRBV7-2 with TRBJ2-5; D unclear. The CDR3 is 15 residues long. Germline V lookup: CDR1 SGHTA, CDR2 FQGNSA. V was clipped by 1 base and J by 4 bases, with 13 bases between them. As DNA, the CDR3 is TGTGCCAGCAGCTTAGAAGTAACATCCACAGAGACCCAGTACTTC. As protein: CASSLEVTSTETQYF. The full variable domain, rest sourced from reference TRBV7-2 and TRBJ2-5, is GAGVSQSPSNKVTEKGKDVELRCDPISGHTALYWYRQSLGQGLEFLIYFQGNSAPDKSGLPSDRFSAERTGGSVSTLTIQRTQQEDSAVYLCASSLEVTSTETQYFGPGTRLLVL.

The V call is TRBV6-5, the J call TRBJ2-1; the match to TRBD2 covers 8 bases. Trimming at V came to 10 bases and at J to 0 bases, leaving 8 bases not matched to a gene. CDR1 is MNHEY and CDR2 is SVGAGI in the germline V gene. The CDR3 is 15 amino acids. CDR3 bases: TGTGCCACCTGGGTCAGCGGGGGCTCCTACAATGAGCAGTTCTTC. Its protein product is CATWVSGGSYNEQFF.

The rearrangement uses TRBV6-6 and TRBJ2-1; 15 positions agree with TRBD2. Germline V gives CDR1 MNHNY, CDR2 SVGAGI (reference sequence). V was pared by 5 bases and J by 2 bases, with 4 bases of the junction left unmatched. The CDR3 covers 17 residues. CDR3 in amino acids: CASSPRTSGGAYNEQFF. CDR3 coding DNA: TGTGCCAGCAGTCCGCGGACTAGCGGGGGGGCCTACAATGAGCAGTTCTTC.

This sequence joins TRBV11-2 and TRBJ2-5, with 9 positions matching TRBD2. The germline CDR1 and CDR2 sequences are SGHAT and FQNNGV. The CDR3 runs to 14 residues. V gave up 5 bases and J gave up 1 base; unmatched junction bases: 2. The CDR3 reads CASSASGVQETQYF. In DNA form, the CDR3 reads TGTGCCAGCAGCGCTAGCGGGGTCCAAGAGACCCAGTACTTC.

The chain employs TRBV3-1 (or the pseudogene TRBV3-2) and TRBJ2-1; 7 bases match TRBD2. The germline gives CDR1 LGHDT, CDR2 YNNKEL (reference sequence). The CDR3 totals 18 residues. With 1 base clipped from V and 0 bases from J, the junction kept 9 bases outside the gene matches. CDR3 residues: CASSQAIRAGDSYNEQFF. The CDR3 DNA follows: TGTGCCAGCAGCCAAGCAATTCGTGCGGGGGACTCCTACAATGAGCAGTTCTTC.

The rearrangement uses TRBV7-9 and TRBJ2-1; D call uncertain. This CDR3 spans 16 amino acids. The ends were cut back, 0 bases at V and 0 bases at J, with 9 bases in the middle. CDR1 and CDR2 from the germline V gene are SEHNR and FQNEAQ (reference sequence). The DNA for the CDR3 is TGTGCCAGCAGCTTAGCACCTAGGAGCTCCTACAATGAGCAGTTCTTC. This encodes CASSLAPRSSYNEQFF.

The chain combines TRBV4-3 with TRBJ2-5; D gene ambiguous. CDR1 and CDR2 (germline): LGHNA, YSLEER. The CDR3 is 14 residues long. The V end was cut by 1 base, the J end by 0 bases, with 6 bases between. The CDR3 DNA sequence: TGCGCCAGCAGCCAAGTGCGGAACCAAGAGACCCAGTACTTC. It is translated as CASSQVRNQETQYF.

This chain uses TRBV5-4 with TRBJ2-3; 8 bases are a match to TRBD2. Looked up from germline, CDR1 is SGHNT and CDR2 is YYREEE (reference sequence). J was trimmed by 4 bases and V by 4 bases; bases with no gene match: 8. This CDR3 has 15 residues. The CDR3 DNA sequence: TGTGCCAGCAGCGCCGGACTAGCACCCCCAGATACGCAGTATTTT. Translating gives CASSAGLAPPDTQYF.

V is TRBV9 and J is TRBJ2-1, with D maybe TRBD2 (6 bases). The germline V gene encodes CDR1 SGDLS and CDR2 YYNGEE. The length of the CDR3 is 16 residues. V shed 4 bases and J shed 4 bases, with 18 bases lying between them. CDR3 region: CASSPDLARGYNEQFF. CDR3 bases: TGTGCCAGCAGCCCAGATCTAGCGCGGGGATACAATGAGCAGTTCTTC.

This chain joins TRBV5-1 and TRBJ2-3, with TRBD2 matching 9 bases. The J segment lost 4 bases and the V segment lost 3 bases, leaving 3 bases of the junction unmatched. The germline gives CDR1 SGHRS, CDR2 YFSETQ. There are 14 residues in the CDR3. CDR3 in DNA: TGCGCCAGCAGCTCGGGACTAGCCGCAGATACGCAGTATTTT. Translated, it gives CASSSGLAADTQYF.

A few counts support this clone. The chain links TRBV2 to TRBJ1-3; 7 bases are a match to TRBD1. Germline CDR1 and CDR2: SNHLY and FYNNEI. The junction had 4 bases not matched to a gene; V was cut back by 5 bases and J by 0 bases. CDR3 size: 15 residues. CDR3 in amino acids: CASSPDRVSGNTIYF. The DNA for the CDR3 is TGTGCCAGCAGTCCAGACAGGGTCTCTGGAAACACCATATATTTT.

J is TRBJ2-1 and V is TRBV20-1; TRBD2 might be the D (7 bases). The CDR3 loop spans 11 amino acids. Germline values: CDR1 DFQATT, CDR2 SNEGSKA (reference sequence). The V end was cut by 4 bases, the J end by 9 bases, with 10 bases between. The chain's CDR3 is CSATGGREQFF. In DNA form, the CDR3 reads TGCAGTGCTACCGGGGGGCGTGAGCAGTTCTTC.

This clone was observed a single time. The chain joins TRBV10-1 to TRBJ2-1, with TRBD2 as a possible D gene (6 bases). The CDR3 is 14 residues long. The V end was cut by 6 bases, the J end by 6 bases, with 15 bases between. Germline CDR1 reads WNHNN; CDR2 reads SYGVQD (reference sequence). The CDR3: CASSTYEGGNEQFF. The CDR3 nucleotides read TGCGCCAGCAGCACTTATGAGGGAGGCAATGAGCAGTTCTTC.

This clone ranks as medium-sized. At one end the junction does not follow the germline gene, possibly because of a read error. The chain is built from TRBV7-7 and TRBJ2-7; 9 nucleotides align to TRBD1. Germline assignment: CDR1 SSHAT and CDR2 FNYEAQ (reference sequence). The CDR3 has 15 amino acids. The CDR3 region is CASSLGDRGSYEQYF. The DNA of the CDR3 is TGTGCTAGCAGCTTAGGAGACAGGGGGAGCTACGAGCAGTACTTC.

The V and J genes are TRBV6-4 and TRBJ2-1; possible D gene TRBD1, 5 bases. Germline CDR1 reads MRHNA; CDR2 reads SNTAGT. V was pared by 4 bases and J by 2 bases, with 12 bases between. The CDR3 loop spans 15 amino acids. The CDR3: CASSVTWGAYNEQFF. The CDR3 nucleotides are TGTGCCAGCAGTGTTACGTGGGGCGCCTACAATGAGCAGTTCTTC.

The V gene is TRBV5-4, the J gene TRBJ2-1; D not resolved. This CDR3 has 14 residues. Trimming left V 0 bases short and J 7 bases short, with 11 bases between. Germline loops: CDR1 SGHNT, CDR2 YYREEE (reference sequence). The CDR3 DNA sequence: TGTGCCAGCAGCTTGGGAATTAAGAGGAATGAGCAGTTCTTC. This translates into CASSLGIKRNEQFF.

This rearrangement joins TRBV19 to TRBJ1-5, with 12 bases fitting TRBD1. Per germline, CDR1 LNHDA and CDR2 SQIVND (reference sequence). Unmatched junction bases numbered 1, after V lost 3 bases and J lost 7 bases. The CDR3 has 14 amino acids. For the CDR3, the DNA is TGTGCCAGTAGTATGGGACAGGGGGCACAGCCCCAGCATTTT. It encodes CASSMGQGAQPQHF.

A few counts support this clone. The chain couples TRBV6-1 to TRBJ1-3; 7 bases match TRBD1. The CDR3 length is 15 residues. Unmatched junction bases numbered 5, after V lost 1 base and J lost 5 bases. Germline assignment: CDR1 MNHNS and CDR2 SASEGT. The CDR3: CASSEGRQGRNTIYF. In DNA, the CDR3 is TGTGCCAGCAGTGAAGGAAGACAGGGAAGAAACACCATATATTTT.

The chain uses TRBV2 and TRBJ2-1; D ambiguous. Per the germline V gene, CDR1 is SNHLY and CDR2 is FYNNEI. This CDR3 is built from 11 residues. V gave up 3 bases and J gave up 12 bases, with 9 bases separating them. This chain's CDR3 is CASSERLGQFF. The CDR3 DNA follows: TGTGCCAGCAGTGAGCGGCTTGGGCAGTTCTTC.

The chain has TRBV4-2 and TRBJ1-2; 12 nucleotides align to TRBD1. V was pared by 0 bases and J by 8 bases, with 13 bases of the junction left unmatched. The CDR3 totals 18 residues. The germline V gene encodes CDR1 LGHNA and CDR2 YNFKEQ. CDR3 loop: CASSQESGTGGFRSGYTF. The CDR3 DNA sequence: TGTGCCAGCAGCCAAGAATCCGGGACAGGGGGCTTTAGGAGCGGCTACACCTTC.

This chain joins TRBV7-2 and TRBJ1-4; D might be TRBD1 (6 bases). Per the germline V gene, CDR1 is SGHTA and CDR2 is FQGNSA. The CDR3 spans 16 residues. The V gene lost 1 base and the J gene lost 4 bases, with 13 bases spanning the gap. The CDR3 sequence is CASSLGTAVLNEKLFF. CDR3 DNA: TGTGCCAGCAGCTTAGGGACAGCCGTCCTTAATGAAAAACTGTTTTTT. The complete variable domain, with remaining parts taken from reference TRBV7-2 and TRBJ1-4, reads GAGVSQSPSNKVTEKGKDVELRCDPISGHTALYWYRQSLGQGLEFLIYFQGNSAPDKSGLPSDRFSAERTGGSVSTLTIQRTQQEDSAVYLCASSLGTAVLNEKLFFGSGTQLSVL.

The chain uses TRBV7-9 and TRBJ2-7, with 7 bases lining up with TRBD1. Germline lookup yields CDR1 SEHNR and CDR2 FQNEAQ (reference sequence). V was pared by 4 bases and J by 2 bases, with 8 bases of the junction left unmatched. There are 15 residues in the CDR3. The CDR3 loop reads CASSSGRDSPYEQYF. The CDR3 coding sequence is TGTGCCAGCAGCTCGGGTAGGGACAGCCCCTACGAGCAGTACTTC.

The V gene is TRBV7-2, the J gene TRBJ1-2; the D is unclear. CDR3 size: 14 residues. V dropped 4 bases and J dropped 2 bases, with 11 bases sitting between them. Per germline, CDR1 SGHTA and CDR2 FQGNSA. As DNA, the CDR3 is TGTGCCAGCAGCTCCCCCCGGGAAAACTATGGCTACACCTTC. This sequence encodes CASSSPRENYGYTF.

This sequence joins TRBV7-2 and TRBJ2-2, with D perhaps TRBD2 (6 bases). The CDR3 covers 15 residues. Germline V gene data show CDR1 as SGHTA and CDR2 as FQGNSA. Between the trimmed V and J ends, which lost 5 bases and 1 base, there was a span of 11 bases. This CDR3 reads CASSPPGLNTGELFF. The CDR3 DNA sequence: TGTGCCAGCAGCCCACCGGGACTGAACACCGGGGAGCTGTTTTTT.

The chain links TRBV25-1 to TRBJ2-7; D call uncertain. The germline V gene encodes CDR1 MGHDK and CDR2 SYGVNS. Trimming stripped 2 bases from V and 1 base from J, with 6 bases between. There are 13 residues in the CDR3. This CDR3 reads CASSETGSYEQYF. CDR3 coding DNA: TGTGCCAGCAGTGAAACGGGTTCCTACGAGCAGTACTTC.

V is TRBV21-1 and J is TRBJ2-7; TRBD2 is the table's D call, not checked against the DNA. TRBV21-1 constitutes a pseudogene. The CDR3 runs 17 residues. In nucleotides, the CDR3 is TGTGCCAGCAGCTTCCCCGCGGGCCTCCCTCTAGCCTACGAGCAGTACTTC. It encodes CASSFPAGLPLAYEQYF.

This chain uses TRBV18 with TRBJ1-1, with D tentatively TRBD1 (6 bases). Trimming removed 2 bases from V and 5 bases from J, with 18 bases in between. CDR3 length equals 16 residues. Germline assignment: CDR1 KGHSH and CDR2 LQKENI. The DNA for the CDR3 is TGTGCCAGCTCACCAGGGGTGCAGGGGAGGGGAACTGAAGCTTTCTTT. Translation gives CASSPGVQGRGTEAFF.

This clone appeared a single time. This chain joins TRBV6-5 and TRBJ2-1; maybe TRBD1 (5 bases). The V and J ends lost 5 bases and 6 bases respectively, with 11 bases between them. From germline, CDR1 is MNHEY and CDR2 SVGAGI. The CDR3 runs to 13 residues. Here the CDR3 reads CASSSSDSNEQFF. The CDR3, as DNA: TGTGCCAGCAGTAGCTCCGACAGCAATGAGCAGTTCTTC.